Each of the 12 T cell receptor beta chains below was sequenced from the same sample in a study of lymphopenia after photon versus proton radiotherapy. Only in-frame clones appear in the TCRdb table, and some are missing; sequencing was by immunoSEQ multiplex PCR. The data contain around 53,000 clones, about 83% of them singletons. The source was peripheral blood, collected from a patient treated with photon-based radiotherapy. The source is a man in his fifties with gastric cancer.

The chain couples TRBV29-1 to TRBJ1-1; the match to TRBD1 covers 8 bases. The CDR3 runs to 13 residues. The V segment lost 4 bases and the J segment 2 bases; nucleotides outside the gene matches: 3. Germline values: CDR1 SQVTM, CDR2 ANQGSEA. CDR3 nucleotide sequence: TGCAGCGTTGTCGGGACAGGTAACACTGAAGCTTTCTTT. This sequence encodes CSVVGTGNTEAFF.

This chain uses TRBV7-9 with TRBJ2-5; TRBD1 is a possible D gene (5 bases). V was cut by 3 bases and J by 2 bases, with 10 bases left in between. Germline CDR1 SEHNR, CDR2 FQNEAQ (reference sequence). This CDR3 contains 14 residues. The CDR3 coding sequence is TGTGCCAGCAGCTTGGGGCAGGCTCAAGAGACCCAGTACTTC. It specifies CASSLGQAQETQYF.

This rearrangement joins TRBV27 to TRBJ2-7; 8 nucleotides line up with TRBD2. V lost 5 bases, J lost 3 bases, and 6 bases stayed unmatched. CDR1 and CDR2 from the germline V gene are MNHEY and SMNVEV (reference sequence). The CDR3 has 14 amino acids. CDR3 sequence: CASSPREEGYEQYF. The CDR3 bases are TGTGCCAGCAGTCCGCGGGAGGAAGGCTACGAGCAGTACTTC.

V gene TRBV19 combines with J gene TRBJ2-5, with a possible D match to TRBD1 (5 bases). This CDR3 spans 13 amino acids. Germline assignment: CDR1 LNHDA and CDR2 SQIVND (reference sequence). The V and J ends lost 1 base and 3 bases respectively, with 6 bases between them. In DNA, the CDR3 is TGTGCCAGTAGTATAGTGACAGAAGAGACCCAGTACTTC. Protein sequence: CASSIVTEETQYF.

The chain is built from TRBV6-4 and TRBJ2-6; D gene ambiguous. From germline, CDR1 is MRHNA and CDR2 SNTAGT. V dropped 4 bases and J dropped 3 bases, with 7 bases sitting between them. The CDR3 contains 14 residues. In nucleotides, the CDR3 is TGTGCCAGCAGTGGACCTGATGGGGCCAACGTCCTGACTTTC. This sequence encodes CASSGPDGANVLTF.

The chain carries TRBV11-2 and TRBJ2-1; TRBD2 agrees at 10 bases. This CDR3 spans 17 amino acids. From germline, CDR1 is SGHAT and CDR2 FQNNGV. Trimming took 1 base from V and 8 from J; bases not matched to a gene: 11. CDR3 loop: CASSLGSLAGMGDEQFF. The CDR3 coding sequence is TGTGCCAGCAGCTTAGGATCACTAGCGGGAATGGGCGATGAGCAGTTCTTC.

V usage is TRBV6-1 and J usage is TRBJ2-7; possible D gene TRBD1, 6 bases. Germline CDR1 MNHNS, CDR2 SASEGT. V was cut by 7 bases and J by 4 bases, with 17 bases left in between. CDR3 length: 14 residues. The CDR3 coding sequence is TGTGCCAGCAAAACAGGGTTGGGGAAGTACGAGCAGTACTTC. Its translation: CASKTGLGKYEQYF.

This rearrangement joins TRBV5-6 to TRBJ1-3; D not resolved. Germline V gene data show CDR1 as SGHDT and CDR2 as YYEEEE. Deletions cut 4 bases from V and 0 bases from J, with 14 bases between. The CDR3 contains 16 residues. The CDR3 coding sequence is TGTGCCAGCAGCCGCCTAGACACCAACTCTGGAAACACCATATATTTT. Encoded protein: CASSRLDTNSGNTIYF.

The chain couples TRBV29-1 to TRBJ1-2; 7 bases agree with TRBD1. The germline V gene has CDR1 SQVTM and CDR2 ANQGSEA. The CDR3 length is 15 residues. J lost 2 bases, V lost 0 bases, and 6 bases had no gene match. The CDR3 DNA is TGCAGCGTTGAAGATCGAGCCAGGGGGAACTATGGCTACACCTTC. It translates to CSVEDRARGNYGYTF.

The rearrangement uses TRBV5-6 and TRBJ2-7; the D gene is possibly TRBD2 (6 bases). The CDR3 runs 16 residues. In germline, CDR1 is SGHDT, CDR2 YYEEEE. With 4 bases removed from V and 0 bases from J, the gap between germline ends came to 17 bases. Written as DNA, the CDR3 is TGTGCCAGCAGCCTAAGGGGACTTTCTAGCTCCTACGAGCAGTACTTC. Amino acid sequence: CASSLRGLSSSYEQYF.

This clone came up once. The gene calls are TRBV29-1 and TRBJ1-1; D is unclear. With 5 bases removed from V and 1 base from J, the gap between germline ends came to 8 bases. This CDR3 comprises 12 residues. Per germline, CDR1 SQVTM and CDR2 ANQGSEA. The CDR3 protein is CSVYAWNTEAFF. DNA of the CDR3: TGCAGCGTTTATGCGTGGAACACTGAAGCTTTCTTT.

V usage is TRBV4-2 and J usage is TRBJ2-7; 15 bases are shared with TRBD2. Germline V CDR1 and CDR2: LGHNA, YNFKEQ. The CDR3 extends over 16 amino acids. The J segment lost 1 base and the V segment lost 4 bases, leaving 2 bases of the junction unmatched. CDR3 amino acids: CASSPGTSGRSYEQYF. The CDR3 region has the DNA TGTGCCAGCAGCCCGGGGACTAGCGGGAGGTCCTACGAGCAGTACTTC.